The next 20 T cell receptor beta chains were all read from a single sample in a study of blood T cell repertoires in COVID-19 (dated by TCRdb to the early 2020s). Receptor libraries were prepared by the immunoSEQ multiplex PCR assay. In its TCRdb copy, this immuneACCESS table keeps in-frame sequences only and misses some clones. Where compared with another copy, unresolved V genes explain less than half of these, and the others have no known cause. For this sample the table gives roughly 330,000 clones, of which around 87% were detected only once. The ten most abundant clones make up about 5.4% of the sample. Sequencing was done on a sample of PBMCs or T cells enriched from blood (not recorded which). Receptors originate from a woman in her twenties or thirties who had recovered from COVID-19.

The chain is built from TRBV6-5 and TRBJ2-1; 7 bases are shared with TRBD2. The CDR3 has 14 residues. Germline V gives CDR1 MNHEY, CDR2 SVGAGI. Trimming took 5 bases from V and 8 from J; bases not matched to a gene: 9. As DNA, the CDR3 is TGTGCCAGCAGTACCTCCAAGGGAGGGGATGAGCAGTTCTTC. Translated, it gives CASSTSKGGDEQFF.

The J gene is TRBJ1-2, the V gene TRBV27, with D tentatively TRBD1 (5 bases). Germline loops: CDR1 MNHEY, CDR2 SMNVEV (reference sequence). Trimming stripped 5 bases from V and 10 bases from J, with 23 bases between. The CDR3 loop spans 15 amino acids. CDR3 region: CASSALEGLGVDYTF. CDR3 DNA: TGTGCCAGCAGTGCACTGGAGGGTTTGGGGGTTGACTACACCTTC.

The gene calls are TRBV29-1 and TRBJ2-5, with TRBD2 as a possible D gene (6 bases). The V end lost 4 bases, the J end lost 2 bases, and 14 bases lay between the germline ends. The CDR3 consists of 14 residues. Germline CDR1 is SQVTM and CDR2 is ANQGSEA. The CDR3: CSVGPPAGQETQYF. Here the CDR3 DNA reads TGCAGCGTTGGGCCCCCGGCGGGACAAGAGACCCAGTACTTC.

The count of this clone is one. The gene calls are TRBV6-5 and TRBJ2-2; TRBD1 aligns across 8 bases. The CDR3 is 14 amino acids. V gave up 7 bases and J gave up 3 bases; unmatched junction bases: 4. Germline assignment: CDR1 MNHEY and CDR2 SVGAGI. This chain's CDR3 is CASKTTGDTGELFF. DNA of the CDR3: TGTGCCAGCAAAACGACAGGGGACACCGGGGAGCTGTTTTTT.

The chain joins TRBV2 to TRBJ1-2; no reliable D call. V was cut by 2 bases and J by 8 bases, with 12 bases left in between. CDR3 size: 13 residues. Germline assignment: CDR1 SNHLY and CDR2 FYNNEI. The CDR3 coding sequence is TGTGCCAGCAGTGAACGGCTAACGGGGGGCTACACCTTC. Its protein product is CASSERLTGGYTF.

The CDR3 loop is CASSLLNVGHEQYF. CDR3 DNA: TGTGCCAGCAGCTTGTTGAACGTGGGGCACGAGCAGTACTTC. The J gene is TRBJ2-7, the V gene TRBV5-6; a weak D match, TRBD1 (5 bases). V was trimmed by 1 base and J by 5 bases, leaving 13 bases between them. The germline V gene has CDR1 SGHDT and CDR2 YYEEEE. CDR3 length: 14 amino acids.

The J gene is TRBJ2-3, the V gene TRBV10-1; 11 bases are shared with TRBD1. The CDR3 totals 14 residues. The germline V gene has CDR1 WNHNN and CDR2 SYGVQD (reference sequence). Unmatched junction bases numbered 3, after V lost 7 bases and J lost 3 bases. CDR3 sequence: CASNRDRGTDTQYF. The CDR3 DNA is TGCGCCAGCAACCGGGACAGGGGGACAGATACGCAGTATTTT.

The CDR3 sequence is CASSPGQGASLHF. The CDR3 region has the DNA TGTGCCAGCAGTCCGGGACAGGGTGCTTCCCTCCACTTT. The rearrangement uses TRBV6-5 and TRBJ1-6, with 9 bases identical to TRBD1. The CDR3 sequence is 13 residues long. V dropped 5 bases and J dropped 14; count of bases not matched to a gene: 7. Germline V gene lookup returns CDR1 MNHEY and CDR2 SVGAGI.

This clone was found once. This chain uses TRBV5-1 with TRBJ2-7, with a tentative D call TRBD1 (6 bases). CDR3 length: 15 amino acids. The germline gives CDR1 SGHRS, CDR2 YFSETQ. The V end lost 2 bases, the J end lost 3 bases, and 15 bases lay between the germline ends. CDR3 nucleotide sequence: TGCGCCAGCAGCTTAGGGACATTCGGCGACTACGAGCAGTACTTC. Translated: CASSLGTFGDYEQYF.

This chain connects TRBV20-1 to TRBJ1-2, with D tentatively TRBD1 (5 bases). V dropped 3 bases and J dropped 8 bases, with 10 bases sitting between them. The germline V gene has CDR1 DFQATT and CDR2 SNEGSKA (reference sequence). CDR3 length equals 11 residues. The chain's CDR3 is CSARTPGGYTF. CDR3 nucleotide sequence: TGCAGTGCTAGGACCCCAGGGGGCTACACCTTC.

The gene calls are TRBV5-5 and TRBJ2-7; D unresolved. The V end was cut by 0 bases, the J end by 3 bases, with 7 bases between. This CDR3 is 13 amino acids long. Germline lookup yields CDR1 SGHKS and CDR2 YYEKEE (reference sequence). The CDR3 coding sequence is TGTGCCAGCAGCTTGGGGCGGTTCTACGAGCAGTACTTC. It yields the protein CASSLGRFYEQYF.

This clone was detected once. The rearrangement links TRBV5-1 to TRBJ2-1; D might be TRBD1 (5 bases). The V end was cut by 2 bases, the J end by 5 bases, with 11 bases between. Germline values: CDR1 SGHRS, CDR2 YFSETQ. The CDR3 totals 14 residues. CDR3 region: CASSLSLGDNEQFF. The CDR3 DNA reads TGCGCCAGCAGCTTAAGTCTAGGGGACAATGAGCAGTTCTTC. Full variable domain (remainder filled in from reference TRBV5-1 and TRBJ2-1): KAGVTQTPRYLIKTRGQQVTLSCSPISGHRSVSWYQQTPGQGLQFLFEYFSETQRNKGNFPGRFSGRQFSNSRSEMNVSTLELGDSALYLCASSLSLGDNEQFFGPGTRLTVL.

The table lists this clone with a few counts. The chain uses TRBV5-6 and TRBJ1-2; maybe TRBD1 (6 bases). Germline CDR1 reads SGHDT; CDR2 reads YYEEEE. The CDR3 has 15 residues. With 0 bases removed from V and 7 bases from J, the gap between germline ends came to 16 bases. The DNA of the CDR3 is TGTGCCAGCAGCTTGGGAATGGCGGGGGCCCCTGGCTACACCTTC. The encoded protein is CASSLGMAGAPGYTF.

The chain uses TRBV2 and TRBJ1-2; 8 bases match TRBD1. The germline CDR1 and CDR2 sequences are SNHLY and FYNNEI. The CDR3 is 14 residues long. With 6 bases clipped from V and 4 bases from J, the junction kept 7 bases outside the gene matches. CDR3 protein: CASRRDRTVYGYTF. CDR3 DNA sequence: TGTGCCAGCAGACGGGACAGGACCGTCTATGGCTACACCTTC.

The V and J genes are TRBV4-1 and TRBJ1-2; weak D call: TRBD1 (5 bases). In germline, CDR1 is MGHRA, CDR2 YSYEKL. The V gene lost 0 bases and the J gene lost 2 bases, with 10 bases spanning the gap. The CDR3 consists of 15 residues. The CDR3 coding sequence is TGCGCCAGCAGCCAAGAACCCCAGGGAAACTATGGCTACACCTTC. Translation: CASSQEPQGNYGYTF.

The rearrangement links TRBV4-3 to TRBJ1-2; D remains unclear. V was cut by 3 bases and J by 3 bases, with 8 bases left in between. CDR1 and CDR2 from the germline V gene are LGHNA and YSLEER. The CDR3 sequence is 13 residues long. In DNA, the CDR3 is TGCGCCAGCAGCCACTCCTTATACTATGGCTACACCTTC. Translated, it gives CASSHSLYYGYTF.

CDR3 residues: CASSRSDRGVSGANVLTF. The CDR3 DNA reads TGCGCCAGCAGCAGATCGGACAGGGGGGTCTCTGGGGCCAACGTCCTGACTTTC. The chain has TRBV4-1 and TRBJ2-6; 10 nucleotides agree with TRBD1. Germline V CDR1 and CDR2: MGHRA, YSYEKL. The CDR3 is 18 residues long. V dropped 5 bases and J dropped 0; count of bases not matched to a gene: 7.

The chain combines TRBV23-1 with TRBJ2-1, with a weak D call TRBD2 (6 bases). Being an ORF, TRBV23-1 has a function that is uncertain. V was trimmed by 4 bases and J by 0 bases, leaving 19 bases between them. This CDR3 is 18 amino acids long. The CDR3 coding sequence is TGCGCCAGCAGTCGTGCGGGCGCGGGGTCGAGCTCCTACAATGAGCAGTTCTTC. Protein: CASSRAGAGSSSYNEQFF.

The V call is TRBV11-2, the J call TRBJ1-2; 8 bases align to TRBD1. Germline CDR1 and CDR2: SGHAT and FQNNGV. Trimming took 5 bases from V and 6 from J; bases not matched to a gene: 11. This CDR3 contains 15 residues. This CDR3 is CASSALQGGPDGYTF. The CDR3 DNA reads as TGTGCCAGCAGCGCTCTACAGGGGGGGCCCGATGGCTACACCTTC. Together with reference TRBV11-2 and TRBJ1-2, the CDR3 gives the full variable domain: EAGVAQSPRYKIIEKRQSVAFWCNPISGHATLYWYQQILGQGPKLLIQFQNNGVVDDSQLPKDRFSAERLKGVDSTLKIQPAKLEDSAVYLCASSALQGGPDGYTFGSGTRLTVV.

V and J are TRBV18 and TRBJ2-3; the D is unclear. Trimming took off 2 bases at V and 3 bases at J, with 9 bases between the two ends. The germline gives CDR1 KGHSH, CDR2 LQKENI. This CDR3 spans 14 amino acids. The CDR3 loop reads CASSPTVGTDTQYF. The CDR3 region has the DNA TGTGCCAGCTCACCAACCGTCGGGACAGATACGCAGTATTTT.